The 11 T cell receptor beta chains listed next were all sequenced from one sample in a study of T cell repertoires in cytomegalovirus infection. Their antigens are not known. TCRdb re-called the reads with MiXCR, one entry per CDR3 protein. The data contain about 110,000 distinct CDR3 sequences, 25% to 35% of them singletons. The specimen was CD8+ T cells from cultured PBMCs, collected from culture after CMV antigen stimulation. The receptors shown here come from a human donor in good health (CMV status not recorded). Some clones in this sample may be carry-over from other donors' samples.

This clonotype occurred a few times. V is TRBV7-9 and J is TRBJ2-7; weak D call: TRBD1 (5 bases). Germline V gene data show CDR1 as SEHNR and CDR2 as FQNEAQ (reference sequence). V was pared by 3 bases and J by 4 bases, with 10 bases between. The CDR3 runs 13 residues. In nucleotides, the CDR3 is TGTGCCAGCAGCTTTGGGGCAGCATACGAGCAGTACTTC. This sequence encodes CASSFGAAYEQYF.

This rearrangement joins TRBV19 to TRBJ2-3; 11 bases match TRBD2. With V trimmed by 6 bases and J by 5 bases, 7 bases remained unmatched. The CDR3 is 15 amino acids. Germline V CDR1 and CDR2: LNHDA, SQIVND (reference sequence). CDR3: CASSHSGGALDTQYF. In DNA, the CDR3 is TGTGCCAGTAGCCATAGCGGGGGGGCTTTAGATACGCAGTATTTT.

This clonotype was recorded a few times. V and J are TRBV19 and TRBJ2-7; D remains ambiguous. Per germline, CDR1 LNHDA and CDR2 SQIVND (reference sequence). The V end was cut by 3 bases, the J end by 3 bases, with 9 bases between. The CDR3 has 13 amino acids. Here the CDR3 DNA reads TGTGCCAGTAGTATCGCTATCGGCTACGAGCAGTACTTC. It is translated as CASSIAIGYEQYF.

The chain couples TRBV4-2 to TRBJ1-1, with unresolved D. In germline, CDR1 is LGHNA, CDR2 YNFKEQ. Trimming took 0 bases from V and 1 from J, leaving 12 bases between them. The CDR3 length is 16 residues. This CDR3 is CASSQDQRLRNTEAFF. CDR3 in DNA: TGTGCCAGCAGCCAAGATCAGAGACTACGGAACACTGAAGCTTTCTTT.

A remark on this clonotype: A much larger clone differs from this one at a single base, so this may be a read error. V is TRBV7-3 and J is TRBJ2-3; possibly TRBD1 or TRBD2 for D (5 bases each). In germline, CDR1 is SGHTA, CDR2 FQGTGA. CDR3 size: 14 residues. CDR3 DNA sequence: TGTGTCAGCAGCTTATTTGGGACCACAGATACGCAGTATTTT. This translates into CVSSLFGTTDTQYF.

This clonotype was seen a handful of times. The chain carries TRBV7-9 and TRBJ2-2; maybe TRBD2 (5 bases). The CDR3 spans 16 residues. The V gene's germline CDR1 is SEHNR and CDR2 FQNEAQ (reference sequence). V was cut by 1 base and J by 2 bases, with 11 bases left in between. CDR3 sequence (DNA): TGTGCCAGCAGCTTAGATTCTAGCCTCAACACCGGGGAGCTGTTTTTT. It is translated as CASSLDSSLNTGELFF. Variable domain in full (rest from reference TRBV7-9 and TRBJ2-2): DTGVSQNPRHKITKRGQNVTFRCDPISEHNRLYWYRQTLGQGPEFLTYFQNEAQLEKSRLLSDRFSAERPKGSFSTLEIQRTEQGDSAMYLCASSLDSSLNTGELFFGEGSRLTVL.

V gene TRBV27 combines with J gene TRBJ2-7, with TRBD1 matching over 7 bases. Germline CDR1 reads MNHEY; CDR2 reads SMNVEV (reference sequence). V shed 4 bases and J 2 bases; nucleotides not matched to a gene: 5. This CDR3 contains 14 residues. CDR3 nucleotide sequence: TGTGCCAGCAGTTCAAACAGGGGCCCCTACGAGCAGTACTTC. The encoded protein is CASSSNRGPYEQYF.

This clonotype was detected only a few times. V gene TRBV7-6 combines with J gene TRBJ1-1, with 9 bases fitting TRBD1. The CDR3 extends over 15 amino acids. Germline lookup yields CDR1 SGHVS and CDR2 FNYEAQ. Trimming took 5 bases from V and 2 from J; bases not matched to a gene: 6. CDR3 in DNA: TGTGCCAGCAGCCAACGGACAGGGGTAAACACTGAAGCTTTCTTT. Amino acids: CASSQRTGVNTEAFF.

The chain uses TRBV7-9 and TRBJ2-7; D may be TRBD2 (6 bases). This CDR3 has 14 amino acids. Germline V CDR1 and CDR2: SEHNR, FQNEAQ (reference sequence). V was pared by 5 bases and J by 3 bases, with 14 bases between. The CDR3, as DNA: TGTGCCAGCAGCCCGCAGGGAGGAGTCTACGAGCAGTACTTC. Translation: CASSPQGGVYEQYF.

This clonotype was counted a single time. V gene TRBV9 combines with J gene TRBJ2-1, with a tentative D call TRBD1 (6 bases). The CDR3 has 14 amino acids. Germline CDR1 SGDLS, CDR2 YYNGEE. Between the trimmed V and J ends, which lost 2 bases and 2 bases, there was a span of 8 bases. The CDR3 DNA reads TGTGCCAGCAGCGTGGACAGCCCCTACAATGAGCAGTTCTTC. This gives the protein CASSVDSPYNEQFF.

This clonotype was seen a handful of times. For the CDR3, the DNA is TGTGCCAGCAGTGAACAGGGAGACTACAATGAGCAGTTCTTC. This gives the protein CASSEQGDYNEQFF. The chain uses TRBV2 and TRBJ2-1; either TRBD1 or TRBD2 may supply D (5 bases each). V lost 2 bases to trimming and J lost 3 bases, with 8 bases between them. The germline V gene encodes CDR1 SNHLY and CDR2 FYNNEI. The CDR3 contains 14 residues.